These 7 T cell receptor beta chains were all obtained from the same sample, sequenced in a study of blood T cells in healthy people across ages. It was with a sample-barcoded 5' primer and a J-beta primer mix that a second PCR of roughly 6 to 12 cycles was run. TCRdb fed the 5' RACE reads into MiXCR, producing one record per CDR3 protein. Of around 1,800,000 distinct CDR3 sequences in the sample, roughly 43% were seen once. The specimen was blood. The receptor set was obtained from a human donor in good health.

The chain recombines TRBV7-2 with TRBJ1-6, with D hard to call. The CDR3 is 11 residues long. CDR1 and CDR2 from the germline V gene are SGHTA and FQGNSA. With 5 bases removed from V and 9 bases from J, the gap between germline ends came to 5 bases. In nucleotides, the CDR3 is TGTGCCAGCAGCCTAGTTTCACCCCTCCACTTT. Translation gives CASSLVSPLHF.

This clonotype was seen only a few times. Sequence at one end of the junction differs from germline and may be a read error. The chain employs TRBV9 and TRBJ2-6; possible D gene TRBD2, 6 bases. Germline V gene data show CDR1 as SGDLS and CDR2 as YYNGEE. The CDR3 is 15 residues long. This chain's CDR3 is CASSVEWGGANALTF. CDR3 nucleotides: TGTGCCAGCAGCGTAGAATGGGGCGGGGCCAACGCCCTGACTTTC.

As DNA, the CDR3 is TGTGCCAGCGGACGGTGGCTAGCCACTGAAGCTTTCTTT. It codes for CASGRWLATEAFF. The J gene is TRBJ1-1, the V gene TRBV2; D remains ambiguous. The ends were cut back, 8 bases at V and 4 bases at J, with 14 bases in the middle. The CDR3 runs to 13 residues. Germline V gives CDR1 SNHLY, CDR2 FYNNEI.

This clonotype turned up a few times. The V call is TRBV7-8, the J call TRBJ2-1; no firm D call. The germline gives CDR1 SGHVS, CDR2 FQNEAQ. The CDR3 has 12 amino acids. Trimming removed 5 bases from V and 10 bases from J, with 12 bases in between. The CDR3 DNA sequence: TGTGCCAGCAGCCACACATTTGTCGAGCAGTTCTTC. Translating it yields CASSHTFVEQFF.

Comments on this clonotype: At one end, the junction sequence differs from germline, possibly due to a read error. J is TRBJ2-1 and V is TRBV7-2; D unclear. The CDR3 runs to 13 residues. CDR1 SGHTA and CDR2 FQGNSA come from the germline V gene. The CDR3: CASSSPLNNKQFF. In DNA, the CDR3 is TGTGCCAGCAGCTCCCCCCTAAACAATAAGCAGTTCTTC. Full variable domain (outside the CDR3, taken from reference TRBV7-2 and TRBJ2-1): GAGVSQSPSNKVTEKGKDVELRCDPISGHTALYWYRQSLGQGLEFLIYFQGNSAPDKSGLPSDRFSAERTGGSVSTLTIQRTQQEDSAVYLCASSSPLNNKQFFGPGTRLTVL.

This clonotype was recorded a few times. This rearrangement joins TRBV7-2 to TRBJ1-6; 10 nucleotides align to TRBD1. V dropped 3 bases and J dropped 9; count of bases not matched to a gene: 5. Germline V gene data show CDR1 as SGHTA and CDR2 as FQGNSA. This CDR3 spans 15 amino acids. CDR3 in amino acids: CASSFDRGLASPLHF. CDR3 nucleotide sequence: TGTGCCAGCAGCTTCGACAGGGGGCTTGCTTCACCCCTCCACTTT.

The CDR3 here is CASRSHAYSYEQYF. In DNA, the CDR3 is TGTGCCAGCAGGTCCCACGCGTACTCCTACGAGCAGTACTTC. The gene calls are TRBV28 and TRBJ2-7, with D hard to call. Germline loops: CDR1 MDHEN, CDR2 SYDVKM. This CDR3 region has 14 residues. V gave up 6 bases and J gave up 0 bases, with 12 bases separating them.